This T cell receptor (beta chain) was observed in a study of blood T cell repertoires in COVID-19. Study details: Specimens from acute and convalescent COVID-19 originated in the United States, Italy and Spain. In each case, the material was cDNA or gDNA derived from T cells, B-cell-depleted T cells, or PBMCs.

In the study's own analysis: Reference gene primer amplification yielded estimated nucleated cell counts. Some clones are missing from TCRdb's copy, which holds only in-frame ones; the method was immunoSEQ multiplex PCR. That table is the source of V, J and clone size, and D and trimming were worked out from the DNA. The data show under 60,000 clones, around 78% seen once. This clone was recorded a few times. CDR1 and CDR2 (germline): LGHNA, YSLEER. With 1 base removed from V and 1 base from J, the gap between germline ends came to 10 bases. The CDR3 runs to 15 residues. The sequence was collected from a human donor in a cohort sampled during active COVID-19. Specimen: peripheral blood. This sequence joins TRBV4-3 and TRBJ2-5, with D possibly being TRBD2 (5 bases). The CDR3 reads CASSQGVATQETQYF. The CDR3, as DNA: TGCGCCAGCAGCCAAGGGGTAGCGACCCAAGAGACCCAGTACTTC.